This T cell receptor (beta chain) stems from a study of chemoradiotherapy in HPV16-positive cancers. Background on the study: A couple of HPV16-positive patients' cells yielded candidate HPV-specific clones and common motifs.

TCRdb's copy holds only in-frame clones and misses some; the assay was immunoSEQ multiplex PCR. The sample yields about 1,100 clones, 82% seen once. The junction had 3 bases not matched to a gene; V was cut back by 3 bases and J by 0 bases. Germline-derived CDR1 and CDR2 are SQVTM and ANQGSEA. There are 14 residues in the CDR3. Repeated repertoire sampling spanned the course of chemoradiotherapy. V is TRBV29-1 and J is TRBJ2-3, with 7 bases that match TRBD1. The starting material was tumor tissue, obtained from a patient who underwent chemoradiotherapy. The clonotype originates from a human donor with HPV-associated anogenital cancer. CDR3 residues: CSVEPGQSTDTQYF. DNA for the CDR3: TGCAGCGTTGAGCCGGGACAGAGCACAGATACGCAGTATTTT.